Shown below are 27 T cell receptor beta chains from a single sample sequenced in a study of CD8 T cells in ankylosing spondylitis. MiXCR, run by TCRdb on the 5' RACE reads, gives a single entry per CDR3 protein. The data contain approximately 350,000 distinct CDR3 sequences, over 12% of them seen just once; the ten biggest clones take up 1.1%. Input material: blood, either unsorted or a sorted T cell fraction (not recorded which). The receptor source for this set is a male donor with ankylosing spondylitis or in good health (not recorded which).

The V and J genes are TRBV5-4 and TRBJ1-4; TRBD1 is a possible D gene (6 bases). The CDR3 contains 19 residues. From germline, CDR1 is SGHNT and CDR2 YYREEE (reference sequence). V lost 2 bases and J lost 5, with 25 bases in between. CDR3: CASSFSGTRVGGDNEKLFF. The CDR3 coding sequence is TGTGCCAGCAGCTTCTCCGGGACACGAGTAGGAGGGGACAATGAAAAACTGTTTTTT.

This clonotype was detected only a few times. This chain uses TRBV4-1 with TRBJ2-1; TRBD2 aligns across 10 bases. The CDR3 totals 17 residues. The V gene end was trimmed by 1 base and the J gene end by 2 bases; junction bases not matched to a gene: 5. The V gene's germline CDR1 is MGHRA and CDR2 YSYEKL. The CDR3 nucleotides are TGCGCCAGCAGCCAAGTCCGGAGCGGGGGGGCCTACAATGAGCAGTTCTTC. It specifies CASSQVRSGGAYNEQFF.

This sequence joins TRBV20-1 and TRBJ2-2; weak D call: TRBD2 (5 bases). This CDR3 is built from 14 residues. V lost 3 bases to trimming and J lost 3 bases, with 11 bases between them. In germline, CDR1 is DFQATT, CDR2 SNEGSKA (reference sequence). Here the CDR3 reads CSASSDYHTGELFF. CDR3 nucleotide sequence: TGCAGTGCTAGTAGTGACTACCACACCGGGGAGCTGTTTTTT.

This clonotype turned up a few times. The chain has TRBV10-3 and TRBJ2-7; no clear D. V was shortened by 0 bases and J by 5 bases, with 14 bases between the two germline ends. The germline V gene encodes CDR1 ENHRY and CDR2 SYGVKD. The CDR3 consists of 15 residues. CDR3 in DNA: TGTGCCATCAGTGAGTCGAGGTCAGATCCCCACGAGCAGTACTTC. Protein sequence: CAISESRSDPHEQYF.

This sequence joins TRBV25-1 and TRBJ2-1; TRBD1 agrees at 8 bases. After removal of 6 bases from V and 1 base from J, the junction contained 2 bases not matched to a gene. The germline CDR1 and CDR2 sequences are MGHDK and SYGVNS. This CDR3 has 14 residues. In DNA, the CDR3 is TGTGCCAGCAGGGGACAGGTTTCCTACAATGAGCAGTTCTTC. It is translated as CASRGQVSYNEQFF.

The V and J genes are TRBV20-1 and TRBJ1-4; D not resolved. The CDR3 is 13 residues long. V lost 8 bases and J lost 0, with 10 bases in between. The germline CDR1 and CDR2 sequences are DFQATT and SNEGSKA (reference sequence). This chain's CDR3 is CSPSQATNEKLFF. The CDR3 bases are TGCAGTCCCTCGCAGGCAACTAATGAAAAACTGTTTTTT.

This clonotype was observed a few times. The gene calls are TRBV3-1 and TRBJ2-7, with D perhaps matching TRBD1 (6 bases). The CDR3 has 13 amino acids. Looked up from germline, CDR1 is LGHDT and CDR2 is YNNKEL (reference sequence). The CDR3 DNA follows: TGTTCCGACAGAGGGGGACATCTCTACGAGCAGTACTTC. The encoded protein is CSDRGGHLYEQYF.

This sequence joins TRBV4-2 and TRBJ1-1; 9 bases agree with TRBD1. The V and J ends lost 3 bases and 0 bases, in that order; junction bases with no gene match: 2. Germline CDR1 reads LGHNA; CDR2 reads YNFKEQ. This CDR3 region has 15 residues. The CDR3 region is CASSQDRGLNTEAFF. CDR3 DNA: TGTGCCAGCAGCCAGGACAGGGGCCTGAACACTGAAGCTTTCTTT.

The genes are TRBV10-3 and TRBJ2-1; D might be TRBD1 or TRBD2, each matching 5 bases. Germline V lookup: CDR1 ENHRY, CDR2 SYGVKD. This CDR3 is built from 13 residues. V was shortened by 4 bases and J by 8 bases, with 12 bases between the two germline ends. The chain's CDR3 is CAISVGRDDEQFF. CDR3 coding DNA: TGTGCCATCAGTGTGGGCAGGGACGATGAGCAGTTCTTC.

This clonotype was observed many times. The V gene is TRBV6-1, the J gene TRBJ1-5; weak D call: TRBD1 (5 bases). Trimming pared 1 base from V and 4 bases from J, leaving 8 bases between. The CDR3 covers 14 residues. Germline values: CDR1 MNHNS, CDR2 SASEGT. The CDR3 nucleotides read TGTGCCAGCAGTGAAGTGAAGGGGAATCAGCCCCAGCATTTT. Amino acid sequence: CASSEVKGNQPQHF.

V usage is TRBV3-1 and J usage is TRBJ1-6, with TRBD1 as a possible D gene (5 bases). V gave up 1 base and J gave up 0 bases, with 7 bases separating them. In germline, CDR1 is LGHDT, CDR2 YNNKEL (reference sequence). The CDR3 has 16 residues. The CDR3 spells CASSQGGSSYNSPLHF. The CDR3 bases are TGTGCCAGCAGCCAAGGGGGGAGCTCCTATAATTCACCCCTCCACTTT.

The chain employs TRBV12-3 or TRBV12-4 and TRBJ1-1, with unresolved D. This CDR3 has 15 residues. With 3 bases removed from V and 6 bases from J, the gap between germline ends came to 17 bases. The CDR3 region has the DNA TGTGCCAGCAGTTTGATCGTTTCGGTAAACTCTGAAGCTTTCTTT. Encoded protein: CASSLIVSVNSEAFF.

This clonotype came up many times. The chain combines TRBV5-1 with TRBJ2-3; the D gene is possibly TRBD1 (6 bases). The germline V gene encodes CDR1 SGHRS and CDR2 YFSETQ. The V and J ends lost 4 bases and 2 bases respectively, with 14 bases between them. The CDR3 runs 15 residues. This CDR3 reads CASSGLGADTDTQYF. The CDR3 DNA sequence: TGCGCCAGCAGCGGACTGGGGGCAGACACAGATACGCAGTATTTT.

The genes are TRBV25-1 and TRBJ2-3; TRBD2 matches 7 bases. The length of the CDR3 is 15 residues. Per the germline V gene, CDR1 is MGHDK and CDR2 is SYGVNS. The V gene end was trimmed by 1 base and the J gene end by 5 bases; junction bases not matched to a gene: 6. DNA of the CDR3: TGTGCCAGCAGTGAATGGAGGGAGGGGAAAGATACGCAGTATTTT. Protein sequence: CASSEWREGKDTQYF. Full variable domain (missing parts from reference TRBV25-1 and TRBJ2-3): EADIYQTPRYLVIGTGKKITLECSQTMGHDKMYWYQQDPGMELHLIHYSYGVNSTEKGDLSSESTVSRIRTEHFPLTLESARPSHTSQYLCASSEWREGKDTQYFGPGTRLTVL.

This clonotype was counted at least ten times. V gene TRBV5-1 combines with J gene TRBJ2-1, with 12 bases aligning to TRBD2. This CDR3 is 16 amino acids long. Germline values: CDR1 SGHRS, CDR2 YFSETQ. With 0 bases clipped from V and 4 bases from J, the junction kept 2 bases outside the gene matches. The CDR3 DNA is TGCGCCAGCAGCTTGGGACTAGCGGGAGTTTACAATGAGCAGTTCTTC. Translating gives CASSLGLAGVYNEQFF. Full variable domain (missing parts from reference TRBV5-1 and TRBJ2-1): KAGVTQTPRYLIKTRGQQVTLSCSPISGHRSVSWYQQTPGQGLQFLFEYFSETQRNKGNFPGRFSGRQFSNSRSEMNVSTLELGDSALYLCASSLGLAGVYNEQFFGPGTRLTVL.

The chain has TRBV10-3 and TRBJ2-3; tentatively, D is TRBD2 (6 bases). Trimming left V 6 bases short and J 3 bases short, with 19 bases between. The CDR3 contains 16 residues. In germline, CDR1 is ENHRY, CDR2 SYGVKD. The CDR3 here is CAIREMGGPKTDTQYF. DNA of the CDR3: TGTGCCATCAGGGAAATGGGGGGACCTAAGACAGATACGCAGTATTTT.

This clonotype was seen a handful of times. This sequence joins TRBV10-2 and TRBJ2-2; D ambiguous. V gave up 5 bases and J gave up 6 bases, with 4 bases separating them. This CDR3 is 11 amino acids long. From germline, CDR1 is WSHSY and CDR2 SAAADI. For the CDR3, the DNA is TGCGCCAGCAGTACGTCCGGGGAGCTGTTTTTT. Its translation: CASSTSGELFF.

This clonotype has a count of ten or more. V and J are TRBV7-8 and TRBJ2-3; perhaps TRBD2 as D (6 bases). The germline gives CDR1 SGHVS, CDR2 FQNEAQ. The CDR3 spans 11 residues. Deletions cut 6 bases from V and 8 bases from J, with 9 bases between. DNA of the CDR3: TGTGCCAGCAGTGGGGGAGGTACGCAGTATTTT. Translated: CASSGGGTQYF.

This clonotype was recorded a few times. This chain uses TRBV30 with TRBJ1-5; no clear D. Trimming stripped 1 base from V and 5 bases from J, with 6 bases between. Germline lookup yields CDR1 GTSNPN and CDR2 SVGIG (reference sequence). This CDR3 region has 12 residues. CDR3 nucleotide sequence: TGTGCCTGGAGTGGGCCCCATCAGCCCCAGCATTTT. It yields the protein CAWSGPHQPQHF.

The gene calls are TRBV2 and TRBJ1-2; tentative D call: TRBD1 (6 bases). Germline values: CDR1 SNHLY, CDR2 FYNNEI. CDR3 size: 14 residues. Trimming cost V 5 bases and J 6 bases, with 16 bases left between them. This chain's CDR3 is CASSPARAGDGYTF. The CDR3 DNA reads TGTGCCAGCAGTCCGGCCAGGGCAGGGGATGGCTACACCTTC.

This clonotype was recorded at least ten times. This chain connects TRBV5-1 to TRBJ2-2; D might be TRBD2 (6 bases). Germline V CDR1 and CDR2: SGHRS, YFSETQ. Trimming took off 4 bases at V and 4 bases at J, with 17 bases between the two ends. The CDR3 runs 16 residues. The CDR3 DNA sequence: TGCGCCAGCAGCGGCGGTTCGGGGGATTTCACCGGGGAGCTGTTTTTT. It is translated as CASSGGSGDFTGELFF.

The gene calls are TRBV5-1 and TRBJ2-5; no firm D call. CDR1 is SGHRS, CDR2 YFSETQ, per germline. The CDR3 contains 13 residues. With 2 bases removed from V and 3 bases from J, the gap between germline ends came to 8 bases. The CDR3 sequence: CASSFGPKETQYF. CDR3 coding DNA: TGCGCCAGCAGCTTCGGACCTAAAGAGACCCAGTACTTC.

This chain links TRBV24-1 with TRBJ2-2; D not certain. V gave up 9 bases and J gave up 5 bases, with 12 bases separating them. Germline V gives CDR1 KGHDR, CDR2 SFDVKD. The CDR3 extends over 13 amino acids. The CDR3 DNA reads TGTGCCACCCAACGTAGTTCAACCGGGGAGCTGTTTTTT. Encoded protein: CATQRSSTGELFF.

This clonotype appeared many times. The chain carries TRBV5-1 and TRBJ2-1, with D unclear. This CDR3 comprises 17 residues. CDR1 is SGHRS, CDR2 YFSETQ, per germline. With 0 bases removed from V and 6 bases from J, the gap between germline ends came to 19 bases. The CDR3 nucleotides are TGCGCCAGCAGCTTGGGGGGTGTTAGTAGGTCCGGCAATGAGCAGTTCTTC. Amino acid sequence: CASSLGGVSRSGNEQFF.

In this sample, this clonotype turned up a few times. V is TRBV6-1 and J is TRBJ1-2; perhaps TRBD1 as D (5 bases). The V and J ends lost 8 bases and 9 bases respectively, with 19 bases between them. The CDR3 is made up of 13 amino acids. The germline gives CDR1 MNHNS, CDR2 SASEGT. The DNA of the CDR3 is TGTGCCAGCTCCAGGGTGACTCCCCCGCGCTACACCTTC. Translated: CASSRVTPPRYTF.

The J gene is TRBJ2-1, the V gene TRBV10-3, with TRBD1 identical over 7 bases. The CDR3 is 13 residues long. CDR1 and CDR2 from the germline V gene are ENHRY and SYGVKD. The V and J ends lost 5 bases and 6 bases, in that order; junction bases with no gene match: 4. The CDR3 DNA sequence: TGTGCCATCAGTCCGGACAGGACCAATGAGCAGTTCTTC. Translated, it gives CAISPDRTNEQFF.

This clonotype has a count of ten or more. V gene TRBV5-1 combines with J gene TRBJ2-7; a possible D gene is TRBD1 (5 bases). Germline V gene lookup returns CDR1 SGHRS and CDR2 YFSETQ. V shed 3 bases and J shed 5 bases, with 18 bases lying between them. The CDR3 has 15 amino acids. CDR3 bases: TGCGCCAGCAGCTCCCAGGGATTGTCGGCGGACGAGCAGTACTTC. It codes for CASSSQGLSADEQYF.